Below are 28 T cell receptor beta chains sequenced from a single sample in a study of shared clonotypes between healthy human individuals. The assay was immunoSEQ multiplex PCR, and TCRdb's table has in-frame clones only and misses some. This sample carries some 200,000 clones, roughly 70% of them seen once, and the ten largest clones take under 11%. The sample consisted of memory CD4+ T cells sorted from blood. Subset in this sample: CD45RA-negative fraction. The receptors shown here come from a man aged 25-45 years in good health.

The CDR3 DNA reads TGTGCCAGCAGTTACGTTCGGGGGGAGGGCGAGCAGTACTTC. Its protein product is CASSYVRGEGEQYF. The chain carries TRBV6-5 and TRBJ2-7; 7 bases match TRBD2. V shed 2 bases and J 6 bases; nucleotides not matched to a gene: 7. The germline CDR1 and CDR2 sequences are MNHEY and SVGAGI. CDR3 length: 14 amino acids.

The gene calls are TRBV7-2 and TRBJ1-1; D not resolved. The germline V gene has CDR1 SGHTA and CDR2 FQGNSA. V lost 1 base to trimming and J lost 1 base, with 4 bases between them. The CDR3 runs to 13 residues. The CDR3 spells CASSLEANTEAFF. The CDR3 DNA reads TGTGCCAGCAGCTTAGAGGCGAACACTGAAGCTTTCTTT.

There are a few counts of this clone. The chain employs TRBV27 and TRBJ2-1; TRBD2 matches 10 bases. The CDR3 runs 16 residues. Germline assignment: CDR1 MNHEY and CDR2 SMNVEV (reference sequence). Trimming at V came to 7 bases and at J to 9 bases, leaving 15 bases not matched to a gene. The CDR3 DNA is TGTGCCAGCACCAACCAGTGGGCTAGCGGGAGTACTGAGCAGTTCTTC. Protein sequence: CASTNQWASGSTEQFF.

This clone was detected only once. The rearrangement links TRBV7-2 to TRBJ1-5; tentatively, D is TRBD1 (5 bases). The CDR3 extends over 13 amino acids. V lost 6 bases to trimming and J lost 6 bases, with 12 bases between them. Looked up from germline, CDR1 is SGHTA and CDR2 is FQGNSA. The CDR3 DNA follows: TGTGCCAGCAGAGGTCCTGGGGGTCAGCCCCAGCATTTT. It yields the protein CASRGPGGQPQHF.

CDR3 nucleotides: TGTGCCAGTAGTATGCAAGCGGGAGCCTTGAGCACCGGGGAGCTGTTTTTT. This translates into CASSMQAGALSTGELFF. This rearrangement joins TRBV19 to TRBJ2-2; TRBD2 matches 8 bases. Looked up from germline, CDR1 is LNHDA and CDR2 is SQIVND (reference sequence). This CDR3 is built from 17 residues. V lost 3 bases to trimming and J lost 4 bases; unmatched junction nucleotides: 10.

This clone was recorded once. The CDR3 loop is CASSLFGGGARTEAFF. In nucleotides, the CDR3 is TGTGCCAGCAGCTTATTTGGGGGGGGCGCGAGGACTGAAGCTTTCTTT. The chain uses TRBV7-6 and TRBJ1-1; a weak D match, TRBD1 (6 bases). CDR1 SGHVS and CDR2 FNYEAQ come from the germline V gene. V shed 2 bases and J shed 5 bases, with 18 bases lying between them. This CDR3 is built from 16 residues. Full variable domain (missing parts from reference TRBV7-6 and TRBJ1-1): GAGVSQSPRYKVTKRGQDVALRCDPISGHVSLYWYRQALGQGPEFLTYFNYEAQQDKSGLPNDRFSAERPEGSISTLTIQRTEQRDSAMYRCASSLFGGGARTEAFFGQGTRLTVV.

As regards this clone: Different DNA sequences within this sample yield the same CDR3. The rearrangement links TRBV10-3 to TRBJ1-5; tentative D call: TRBD1 (6 bases). CDR1 is ENHRY and CDR2 is SYGVKD in the germline V gene. Deletions cut 0 bases from V and 7 bases from J, with 7 bases between. CDR3 length: 13 amino acids. The CDR3 nucleotides are TGTGCCATCAGTGAGTCGACAGGCCAGCCCCAGCATTTT. Its protein is CAISESTGQPQHF.

The chain couples TRBV5-5 to TRBJ2-3; D remains unclear. Per the germline V gene, CDR1 is SGHKS and CDR2 is YYEKEE (reference sequence). V was trimmed by 4 bases and J by 1 base, leaving 13 bases between them. This CDR3 is 15 amino acids long. CDR3 protein: CASSRGPGGTDTQYF. In DNA form, the CDR3 reads TGTGCCAGCAGCCGCGGACCCGGCGGCACAGATACGCAGTATTTT.

This sequence joins TRBV19 and TRBJ2-1; 7 positions agree with TRBD2. There are 14 residues in the CDR3. The junction had 12 bases not matched to a gene; V was cut back by 6 bases and J by 10 bases. Germline V gene sequence: CDR1 LNHDA, CDR2 SQIVND (reference sequence). CDR3 in amino acids: CASRRLGDSGEQFF. CDR3 bases: TGTGCCAGTAGAAGACTCGGGGATAGCGGGGAGCAGTTCTTC.

The V gene is TRBV28, the J gene TRBJ2-1; D possibly corresponds to TRBD1 (6 bases). This CDR3 has 17 residues. Germline V lookup: CDR1 MDHEN, CDR2 SYDVKM. The V end was cut by 7 bases, the J end by 5 bases, with 24 bases between. CDR3 sequence reads: CASTPLGLTGADNEQFF. The CDR3 DNA reads TGTGCCAGCACTCCACTGGGGCTGACAGGAGCTGACAATGAGCAGTTCTTC. The variable domain in full, with the rest retrieved from reference TRBV28 and TRBJ2-1, is DVKVTQSSRYLVKRTGEKVFLECVQDMDHENMFWYRQDPGLGLRLIYFSYDVKMKEKGDIPEGYSVSREKKERFSLILESASTNQTSMYLCASTPLGLTGADNEQFFGPGTRLTVL.

The chain is built from TRBV9 and TRBJ2-1, with 9 bases aligning to TRBD1. The germline V gene has CDR1 SGDLS and CDR2 YYNGEE. J lost 6 bases, V lost 0 bases, and 4 bases had no gene match. CDR3 length equals 15 residues. The CDR3 is CASSVGTGDPNEQFF. The CDR3 DNA sequence: TGTGCCAGCAGCGTAGGGACAGGGGACCCCAATGAGCAGTTCTTC.

This clone appeared once. The CDR3, as DNA: TGCGCCAGCAGCTTGGGGGAAAAACTGTTTTTT. It specifies CASSLGEKLFF. This chain links TRBV5-1 with TRBJ1-4; no reliable D call. The CDR3 length is 11 residues. CDR1 is SGHRS and CDR2 is YFSETQ in the germline V gene. V shed 0 bases and J shed 8 bases, with 2 bases lying between them.

The chain couples TRBV19 to TRBJ2-2, with 10 nucleotides matching TRBD1. CDR1 and CDR2 (germline): LNHDA, SQIVND (reference sequence). CDR3 length: 15 residues. V lost 3 bases to trimming and J lost 4 bases; unmatched junction nucleotides: 2. Written as DNA, the CDR3 is TGTGCCAGTAGTATGGGACAGGGGCGCACCGGGGAGCTGTTTTTT. It codes for CASSMGQGRTGELFF.

This clone has just a few counts. This rearrangement joins TRBV9 to TRBJ2-1, with a tentative D call TRBD2 (6 bases). Trimming shortened V by 0 bases and J by 9 bases, and 10 bases separated the two germline ends. This CDR3 contains 13 residues. CDR1 is SGDLS and CDR2 is YYNGEE in the germline V gene. This CDR3 reads CASSVGSGGEQFF. The CDR3 DNA follows: TGTGCCAGCAGCGTAGGTTCCGGGGGTGAGCAGTTCTTC.

This chain joins TRBV11-2 and TRBJ1-5; D gene unclear. V was clipped by 0 bases and J by 6 bases, with 6 bases between them. This CDR3 is built from 13 residues. The germline gives CDR1 SGHAT, CDR2 FQNNGV. This CDR3 reads CASSLDHIQPQHF. The CDR3 nucleotides are TGTGCCAGCAGCTTAGATCACATTCAGCCCCAGCATTTT.

In its sample, this clone was seen once. This chain uses TRBV10-3 with TRBJ2-1; no firm D call. Germline V gene sequence: CDR1 ENHRY, CDR2 SYGVKD. The germline V and J ends were trimmed by 4 bases and 6 bases, with 7 bases remaining between them. The CDR3 covers 12 residues. The CDR3 coding sequence is TGTGCCATCAGTGTGGGCGGCAATGAGCAGTTCTTC. Translation: CAISVGGNEQFF.

The CDR3 region has the DNA TGTGCCAGTACCTTGACAGGGCATAATCAGCCCCAGCATTTT. This sequence encodes CASTLTGHNQPQHF. This chain links TRBV19 with TRBJ1-5, with 7 positions matching TRBD1. Trimming at V came to 7 bases and at J to 4 bases, leaving 7 bases not matched to a gene. This CDR3 spans 14 amino acids. Germline V gives CDR1 LNHDA, CDR2 SQIVND (reference sequence).

V is TRBV2 and J is TRBJ2-1, with D perhaps matching TRBD1 (6 bases). Trimming shortened V by 7 bases and J by 6 bases, and 16 bases separated the two germline ends. This CDR3 region has 14 residues. Germline-derived CDR1 and CDR2 are SNHLY and FYNNEI. CDR3 sequence: CASNRDTYTNEQFF. CDR3 nucleotide sequence: TGTGCCAGCAACCGGGACACGTATACCAATGAGCAGTTCTTC. The full variable domain, with the rest looked up from reference TRBV2 and TRBJ2-1, is EPEVTQTPSHQVTQMGQEVILRCVPISNHLYFYWYRQILGQKVEFLVSFYNNEISEKSEIFDDQFSVERPDGSNFTLKIRSTKLEDSAMYFCASNRDTYTNEQFFGPGTRLTVL.

Ten or more counts support this clone. The rearrangement joins TRBV7-8 to TRBJ2-2; the match to TRBD2 covers 8 bases. The CDR3 extends over 18 amino acids. V was pared by 2 bases and J by 0 bases, with 8 bases of the junction left unmatched. Per the germline V gene, CDR1 is SGHVS and CDR2 is FQNEAQ. The CDR3 DNA sequence: TGTGCCAGCAGCTTAAAGGGACTAGACTTTGCGAACACCGGGGAGCTGTTTTTT. This sequence encodes CASSLKGLDFANTGELFF. The variable domain in full, with the rest retrieved from reference TRBV7-8 and TRBJ2-2, is GAGVSQSPRYKVAKRGQDVALRCDPISGHVSLFWYQQALGQGPEFLTYFQNEAQLDKSGLPSDRFFAERPEGSVSTLKIQRTQQEDSAVYLCASSLKGLDFANTGELFFGEGSRLTVL.

The rearrangement links TRBV11-2 to TRBJ2-5; 12 bases are a match to TRBD2. Germline V gene sequence: CDR1 SGHAT, CDR2 FQNNGV. The ends lost 5 bases at V and 0 bases at J; junction bases unmatched: 7. The CDR3 runs 17 residues. The CDR3 sequence: CASSATSGRLYQETQYF. The CDR3 region has the DNA TGTGCCAGCAGCGCAACTAGCGGGAGGCTCTACCAAGAGACCCAGTACTTC.

J is TRBJ1-2 and V is TRBV28; D ambiguous. Germline V gene sequence: CDR1 MDHEN, CDR2 SYDVKM. This CDR3 spans 11 amino acids. The germline V and J ends were trimmed by 8 bases and 3 bases, with 7 bases remaining between them. Written as DNA, the CDR3 is TGTGCCAGCGGAAGGGACTATGGCTACACCTTC. It codes for CASGRDYGYTF.

This chain connects TRBV9 to TRBJ2-1; 8 bases map to TRBD2. CDR1 and CDR2 from the germline V gene are SGDLS and YYNGEE. The CDR3 spans 15 residues. With V trimmed by 4 bases and J by 4 bases, 7 bases remained unmatched. Here the CDR3 reads CASSTSGSGYNEQFF. CDR3 nucleotide sequence: TGTGCCAGCAGCACAAGCGGGAGTGGGTACAATGAGCAGTTCTTC.

This clone turned up a few times. The V gene is TRBV7-2, the J gene TRBJ2-1; no clear D. The CDR3 is 15 amino acids. V lost 0 bases and J 1 base, leaving 7 bases between the germline ends. The germline V gene encodes CDR1 SGHTA and CDR2 FQGNSA. The CDR3 loop is CASSLAAASYNEQFF. The CDR3 DNA sequence: TGTGCCAGCAGCTTAGCGGCAGCTTCCTACAATGAGCAGTTCTTC.

This clone was observed many times. J is TRBJ1-5 and V is TRBV13; 8 bases match TRBD1. J gave up 9 bases and V 3 bases, and 4 bases lay outside the gene matches. Germline V CDR1 and CDR2: PRHDT, FYEKMQ (reference sequence). This CDR3 has 13 amino acids. As DNA, the CDR3 is TGTGCCAGCAGCTTGGACAGGGTGGGGCCCCAGCATTTT. It translates to CASSLDRVGPQHF.

The chain recombines TRBV9 with TRBJ2-5; the D gene is possibly TRBD2 (5 bases). Trimming pared 5 bases from V and 7 bases from J, leaving 12 bases between. Germline assignment: CDR1 SGDLS and CDR2 YYNGEE. CDR3 length: 12 amino acids. In DNA form, the CDR3 reads TGTGCCAGCAGTCGCGACTACGGGACCCAGTACTTC. Translated: CASSRDYGTQYF.

This clone was counted only a few times. J is TRBJ2-1 and V is TRBV11-3; D may be TRBD1 or TRBD2 (5 bases each). This CDR3 is 16 amino acids long. V lost 5 bases and J 0 bases, leaving 14 bases between the germline ends. From germline, CDR1 is SGHNT and CDR2 YENEEA. The DNA of the CDR3 is TGTGCCAGCAGCCAACTTTCGGGGCGCTCCTACAATGAGCAGTTCTTC. Amino acids: CASSQLSGRSYNEQFF.

The chain has TRBV11-2 and TRBJ2-7; 7 bases agree with TRBD2. The junction had 3 bases not matched to a gene; V was cut back by 0 bases and J by 1 base. Germline loops: CDR1 SGHAT, CDR2 FQNNGV. There are 15 residues in the CDR3. The CDR3 nucleotides read TGTGCCAGCAGCTTAGAAGCGGGGCAATCCTACGAGCAGTACTTC. Its translation is CASSLEAGQSYEQYF.

The rearrangement joins TRBV5-5 to TRBJ2-3, with unresolved D. CDR1 and CDR2 (germline): SGHKS, YYEKEE (reference sequence). The CDR3 sequence is 13 residues long. V gave up 0 bases and J gave up 6 bases, with 8 bases separating them. The CDR3: CASSLAWGDTQYF. The CDR3 DNA reads TGTGCCAGCAGCTTGGCATGGGGTGATACGCAGTATTTT.